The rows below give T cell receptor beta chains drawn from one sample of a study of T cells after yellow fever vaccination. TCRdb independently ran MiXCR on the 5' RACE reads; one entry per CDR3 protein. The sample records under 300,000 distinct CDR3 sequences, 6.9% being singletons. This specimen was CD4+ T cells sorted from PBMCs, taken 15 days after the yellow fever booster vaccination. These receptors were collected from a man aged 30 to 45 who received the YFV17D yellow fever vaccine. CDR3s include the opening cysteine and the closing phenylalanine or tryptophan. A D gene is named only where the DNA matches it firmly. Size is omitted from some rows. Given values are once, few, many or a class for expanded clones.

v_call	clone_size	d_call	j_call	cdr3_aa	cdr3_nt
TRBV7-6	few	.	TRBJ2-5	CASSLGRQAGQETQYF	TGTGCCAGCAGCTTGGGCCGACAGGCTGGCCAAGAGACCCAGTACTTC
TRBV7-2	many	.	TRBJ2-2	CASLAEVNTGELFF	TGTGCCAGCCTGGCGGAGGTGAACACCGGGGAGCTGTTTTTT
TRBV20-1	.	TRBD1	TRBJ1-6	CSADLDGTGLYYNSPLHF	TGCAGCGCCGACCTGGACGGGACAGGGCTTTATTATAATTCACCCCTCCACTTT
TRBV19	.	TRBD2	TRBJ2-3	CASSRVAGSTDTQYF	TGTGCCAGTAGTAGAGTAGCGGGTAGCACAGATACGCAGTATTTT
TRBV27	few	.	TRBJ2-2	CASRTSTGSGELFF	TGTGCCAGCAGGACTTCGACGGGTTCCGGGGAGCTGTTTTTT
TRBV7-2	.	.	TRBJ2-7	CASRSTGPFYEQYF	TGTGCCAGCAGATCAACGGGGCCATTCTACGAGCAGTACTTC
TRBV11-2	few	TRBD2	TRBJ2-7	CASSLLPGLAGGRNEQYF	TGTGCCAGCAGCTTATTACCGGGACTAGCGGGAGGTCGAAACGAGCAGTACTTC
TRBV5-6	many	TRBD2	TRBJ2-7	CASSASGTSVAPMSYEQYF	TGTGCCAGCAGCGCATCCGGGACTAGCGTTGCACCCATGTCCTACGAGCAGTACTTC
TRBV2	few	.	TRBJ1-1	CASGADTDTEAFF	TGTGCCAGCGGGGCAGATACGGACACTGAAGCTTTCTTT
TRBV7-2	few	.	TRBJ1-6	CASSSSPGSPLHF	TGTGCCAGCAGCTCCTCCCCGGGATCACCCCTCCACTTT
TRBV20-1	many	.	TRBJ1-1	CSASKDTAEAFF	TGCAGTGCTAGCAAGGACACCGCTGAAGCTTTCTTT
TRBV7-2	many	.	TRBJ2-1	CASSLDSYNEQFF	TGTGCCAGCAGCTTGGACTCTTACAATGAGCAGTTCTTC
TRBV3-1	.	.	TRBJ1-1	CASSQEYGNTEAFF	TGTGCCAGCAGCCAAGAGTACGGGAACACTGAAGCTTTCTTT
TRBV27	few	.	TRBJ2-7	CASSFLRSLNEQYF	TGTGCCAGCAGTTTCTTACGGTCCCTAAACGAGCAGTACTTC
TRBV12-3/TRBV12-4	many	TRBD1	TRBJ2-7	CASRVSGTGQYEQYF	TGTGCCAGCAGAGTTTCAGGGACAGGGCAGTACGAGCAGTACTTC
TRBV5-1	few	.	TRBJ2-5	CASTQAGIQETQYF	TGCGCCAGCACACAGGCCGGAATACAAGAGACCCAGTACTTC
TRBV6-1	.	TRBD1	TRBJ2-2	CASRGQFGNTGELFF	TGTGCCAGCAGGGGACAGTTCGGGAACACCGGGGAGCTGTTTTTT
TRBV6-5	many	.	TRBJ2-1	CASSSRGSGIYNEQFF	TGTGCCAGCAGTTCCCGGGGTAGCGGAATTTACAATGAGCAGTTCTTC
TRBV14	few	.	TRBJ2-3	CASSQGWETSITDTQYF	TGTGCCAGCAGCCAAGGCTGGGAAACTTCAATCACAGATACGCAGTATTTT
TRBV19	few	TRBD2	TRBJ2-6	CASSMGRESSYVLTF	TGTGCCAGTAGTATGGGGCGGGAGAGCAGTTACGTCCTGACTTTC
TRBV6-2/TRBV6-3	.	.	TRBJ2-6	CASSYGSSGANVLTF	TGTGCCAGCAGTTACGGGAGCTCTGGGGCCAACGTCCTGACTTTC
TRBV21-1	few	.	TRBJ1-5	CASTRTDRGTGRPSNQPQHF	TGTGCCAGCACCCGAACTGACAGGGGCACCGGCCGACCATCCAATCAGCCCCAGCATTTT
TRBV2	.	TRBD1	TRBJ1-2	CASTKTGKDGYTF	TGTGCCAGCACCAAGACAGGGAAGGATGGCTACACCTTC
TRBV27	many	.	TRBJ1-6	CASSLWASSYNSPLHF	TGTGCCAGCAGTTTATGGGCTAGCTCCTATAATTCACCCCTCCACTTT
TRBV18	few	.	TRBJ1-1	CASSQETWMNTEAFF	TGTGCCAGCTCACAAGAGACATGGATGAACACTGAAGCTTTCTTT
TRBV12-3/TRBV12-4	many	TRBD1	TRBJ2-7	CASSLTGGYEQYF	TGTGCCAGCAGTTTGACAGGGGGCTACGAGCAGTACTTC
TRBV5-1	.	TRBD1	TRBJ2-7	CASSPGTGYREQYF	TGCGCCAGCAGCCCCGGGACAGGGTATCGCGAGCAGTACTTC
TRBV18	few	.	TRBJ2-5	CASSPARRETQYF	TGTGCCAGCTCACCGGCCAGGAGAGAGACCCAGTACTTC
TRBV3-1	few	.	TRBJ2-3	CASSQDRSNTQYF	TGTGCCAGCAGCCAAGATCGAAGTAATACGCAGTATTTT
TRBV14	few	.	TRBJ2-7	CASSHGFEQYF	TGTGCCAGCAGCCACGGTTTCGAACAGTACTTC